This TCR beta chain was recovered during a study of shared clonotypes between healthy human individuals. V dropped 3 bases and J dropped 9; count of bases not matched to a gene: 10. CDR3 length: 15 residues. The germline gives CDR1 SGHRS, CDR2 YFSETQ. The study, taken as a whole, reports: Shared across a few donors were around 5% of the naive CD4 clonotypes.

The authors distributed each subset's genomic DNA evenly over several immunoSEQ plates. Authors' data handling: Filtering differed since immunoSEQ provided only junctions, with no quality scores. The repertoire was sequenced with immunoSEQ multiplex PCR; TCRdb's copy has only in-frame clones and lacks some. V, J and clone size were drawn from that table, and D and trimming were deduced from the DNA. The sample lists approximately 2,000,000 clones, around 92% occurring once. A remark on this clone: Its target is not known.

This TCR came from a man aged 18 to 30 in good health. Some clones in this sample may be carry-over from other donors' samples. Sequencing used naive CD4+ T cells from PBMCs. The subset: CD45RA+ positively selected. V usage is TRBV5-1 and J usage is TRBJ2-1, with TRBD2 identical over 9 bases. CDR3 protein: CASSSMAGGPTEQFF. The CDR3 DNA reads as TGCGCCAGCAGCTCGATGGCGGGAGGGCCTACTGAGCAGTTCTTC.